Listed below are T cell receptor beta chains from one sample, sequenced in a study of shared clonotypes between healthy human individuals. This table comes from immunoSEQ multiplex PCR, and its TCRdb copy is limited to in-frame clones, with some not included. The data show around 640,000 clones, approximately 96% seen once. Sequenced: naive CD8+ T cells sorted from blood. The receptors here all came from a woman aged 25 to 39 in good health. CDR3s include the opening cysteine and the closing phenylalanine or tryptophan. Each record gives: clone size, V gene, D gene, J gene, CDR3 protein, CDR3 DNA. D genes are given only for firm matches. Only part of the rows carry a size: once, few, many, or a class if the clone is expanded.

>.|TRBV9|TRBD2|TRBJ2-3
CASSVGTSGHTDTQYF
TGTGCCAGCAGCGTCGGGACTAGCGGCCACACAGATACGCAGTATTTT
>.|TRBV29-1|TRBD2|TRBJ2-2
CSVLEEAGGWSGELFF
TGCAGCGTGCTAGAGGAAGCGGGAGGCTGGAGCGGGGAGCTGTTTTTT
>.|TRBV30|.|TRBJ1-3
CAWSVLTPPTGNTIYF
TGTGCCTGGAGTGTCTTGACACCTCCAACGGGAAACACCATATATTTT
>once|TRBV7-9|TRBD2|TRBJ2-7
CASSPGGGPLAYEQYF
TGTGCCAGCAGCCCCGGGGGGGGTCCTCTTGCCTACGAGCAGTACTTC
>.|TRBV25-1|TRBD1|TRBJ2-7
CASSEFGTGHEQYF
TGTGCCAGCAGTGAATTCGGGACAGGCCACGAGCAGTACTTC
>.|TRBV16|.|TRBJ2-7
CASSQGVAGDSREQYF
TGTGCCAGCAGCCAAGGGGTGGCAGGCGATTCGAGGGAGCAGTACTTC
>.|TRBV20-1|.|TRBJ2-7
CSAMDAYEQYF
TGCAGTGCTATGGATGCCTACGAGCAGTACTTC
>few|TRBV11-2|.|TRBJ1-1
CASSFSFPPSEAFF
TGTGCCAGCAGCTTTAGTTTTCCTCCGAGTGAAGCTTTCTTT
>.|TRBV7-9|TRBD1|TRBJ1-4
CASSPGGNEKLFF
TGTGCCAGCAGCCCAGGGGGGAATGAAAAACTGTTTTTT
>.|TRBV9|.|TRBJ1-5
CASSVDGNSNQPQHF
TGTGCCAGCAGCGTAGATGGTAATAGCAATCAGCCCCAGCATTTT
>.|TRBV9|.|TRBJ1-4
CASSDRYNEKLFF
TGTGCCAGCAGCGACAGGTACAATGAAAAACTGTTTTTT
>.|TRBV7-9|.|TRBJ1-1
CASSRLGAGVSYTEAFF
TGTGCCAGCAGCCGGCTCGGGGCCGGAGTTTCGTACACTGAAGCTTTCTTT
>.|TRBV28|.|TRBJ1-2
CASGMTGAYGYTF
TGTGCCAGCGGGATGACTGGAGCTTATGGCTACACCTTC
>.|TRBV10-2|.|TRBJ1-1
CASGGGTEAFF
TGCGCCAGCGGAGGGGGAACTGAAGCTTTCTTT
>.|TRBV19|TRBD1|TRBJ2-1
CASSILTGRNEQFF
TGTGCCAGTAGTATACTGACAGGGCGGAATGAGCAGTTCTTC
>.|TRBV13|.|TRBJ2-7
CASSLWDLSSYEQYF
TGTGCCAGCAGCTTATGGGACTTGAGCTCCTACGAGCAGTACTTC
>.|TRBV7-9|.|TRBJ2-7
CASSRDTYYEQYF
TGTGCCAGCAGCCGGGACACTTACTACGAGCAGTACTTC
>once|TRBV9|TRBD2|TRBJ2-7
CASSNIAGDAYEQYF
TGTGCCAGCAGCAACATAGCGGGAGACGCCTACGAGCAGTACTTC
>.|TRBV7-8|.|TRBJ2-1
CASSLLPGSYNEQFF
TGTGCCAGCAGCTTATTGCCGGGCTCCTACAATGAGCAGTTCTTC
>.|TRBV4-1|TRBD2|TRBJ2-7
CASSPNPLLTSGNHEQYF
TGCGCCAGCAGCCCCAACCCCCTATTGACTAGCGGGAACCACGAGCAGTACTTC
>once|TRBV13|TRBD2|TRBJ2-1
CASSSRARDYHPAAYNEQFF
TGTGCCAGCAGCTCGCGAGCCCGGGACTACCACCCCGCGGCCTACAATGAGCAGTTCTTC
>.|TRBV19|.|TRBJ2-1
CASKASDDNEQFF
TGTGCCAGTAAGGCTAGCGACGACAATGAGCAGTTCTTC
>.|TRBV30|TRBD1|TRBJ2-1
CAWRDRDRGLNEQFF
TGTGCCTGGAGAGACCGAGACAGGGGGCTCAATGAGCAGTTCTTC
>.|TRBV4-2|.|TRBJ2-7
CASSQGVGLPYF
TGTGCCAGCAGCCAAGGGGTAGGACTACCTTACTTC
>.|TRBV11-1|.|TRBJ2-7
CARSGGMTHEQYF
TGTGCCAGATCGGGCGGTATGACCCACGAGCAGTACTTC
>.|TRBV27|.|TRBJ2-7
CASGIYEQYF
TGTGCCAGCGGCATCTACGAGCAGTACTTC
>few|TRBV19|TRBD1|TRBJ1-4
CASSLSGTGAEKLFF
TGTGCCAGTAGTCTCTCTGGGACAGGGGCTGAAAAACTGTTTTTT
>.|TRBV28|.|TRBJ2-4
CASSLGSGPLDIQYF
TGTGCCAGCAGTTTGGGTAGTGGACCCCTAGACATTCAGTACTTC
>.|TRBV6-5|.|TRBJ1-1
CASSYSIGYEAFF
TGTGCCAGCAGTTACTCGATTGGGTACGAAGCTTTCTTT
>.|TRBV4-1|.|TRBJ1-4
CASSQASAEEKLFF
TGCGCCAGCAGCCAAGCTTCGGCAGAGGAAAAACTGTTTTTT
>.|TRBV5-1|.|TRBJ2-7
CASSLIYEQYF
TGCGCCAGCAGCTTGATCTACGAGCAGTACTTC
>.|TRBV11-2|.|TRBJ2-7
CASSFLPDSTYEQYF
TGTGCCAGCAGCTTCCTCCCGGACAGCACCTACGAGCAGTACTTC
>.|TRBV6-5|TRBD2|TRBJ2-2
CASSFLAGVGGELFF
TGTGCCAGCAGTTTTTTAGCGGGAGTCGGCGGGGAGCTGTTTTTT
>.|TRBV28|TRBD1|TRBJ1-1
CASSHRDRGDTEAFF
TGTGCCAGCAGCCATAGGGACAGGGGGGACACTGAAGCTTTCTTT
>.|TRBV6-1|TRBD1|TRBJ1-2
CASSSQGAWGYTF
TGTGCCAGCAGTTCACAGGGGGCGTGGGGCTACACCTTC
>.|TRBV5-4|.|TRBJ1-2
CASSLWGAGSGYTF
TGTGCCAGCAGCTTATGGGGGGCCGGGAGTGGCTACACCTTC
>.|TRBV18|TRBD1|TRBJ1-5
CASSPYARDRRNQPQHF
TGTGCCAGCTCACCCTACGCCCGGGACAGGCGCAATCAGCCCCAGCATTTT
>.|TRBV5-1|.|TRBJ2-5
CASSPAGYKETQYF
TGCGCCAGCAGCCCTGCGGGATATAAAGAGACCCAGTACTTC
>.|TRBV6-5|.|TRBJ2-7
CASSYVSSSYEQYF
TGTGCCAGCAGTTACGTTAGCTCATCCTACGAGCAGTACTTC
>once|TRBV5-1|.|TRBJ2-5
CASSLRGAARETQYF
TGCGCCAGCAGCTTGAGAGGGGCCGCGCGAGAGACCCAGTACTTC
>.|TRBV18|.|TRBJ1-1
CASSLKSRGTNTEAFF
TGTGCCAGCTCACTAAAATCGAGAGGGACTAACACTGAAGCTTTCTTT
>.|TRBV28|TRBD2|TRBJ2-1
CASSLLGEGGNEQFF
TGTGCCAGCAGTTTATTAGGGGAGGGCGGGAATGAGCAGTTCTTC
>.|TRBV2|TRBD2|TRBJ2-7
CASSEDGLAGNYEQYF
TGTGCCAGCAGTGAAGATGGACTAGCGGGAAACTACGAGCAGTACTTC
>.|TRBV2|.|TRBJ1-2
CASSEEGWGPDYGYTF
TGTGCCAGCAGTGAAGAAGGGTGGGGTCCGGACTATGGCTACACCTTC
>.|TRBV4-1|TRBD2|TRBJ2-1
CASSQGPPGLAGGNEQFF
TGCGCCAGCAGCCAAGGGCCCCCCGGACTAGCGGGAGGGAATGAGCAGTTCTTC
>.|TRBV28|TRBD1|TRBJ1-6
CASSSGQGALSNSPLHF
TGTGCCAGCAGCTCGGGACAGGGGGCCCTCTCTAATTCACCCCTCCACTTT
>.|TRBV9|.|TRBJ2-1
CASSVGGLARTYSYNEQFF
TGTGCCAGCAGCGTAGGGGGACTGGCGAGAACTTACTCCTACAATGAGCAGTTCTTC
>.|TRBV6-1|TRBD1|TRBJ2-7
CASSEIGTGENHEQYF
TGTGCCAGCAGTGAAATAGGGACAGGGGAAAATCACGAGCAGTACTTC
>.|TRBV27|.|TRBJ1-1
CASSLGLPTEAFF
TGTGCCAGCAGTTTAGGTTTACCTACTGAAGCTTTCTTT
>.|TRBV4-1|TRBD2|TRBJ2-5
CASSQGPGGISETQYF
TGCGCCAGCAGCCAAGGCCCGGGAGGGATTTCGGAGACCCAGTACTTC
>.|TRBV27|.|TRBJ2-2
CASTPSDGVPGELFF
TGTGCCAGCACCCCCAGTGATGGAGTTCCCGGGGAGCTGTTTTTT
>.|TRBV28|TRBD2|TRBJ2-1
CASRSSGEGHEQFF
TGTGCCAGCAGATCTAGCGGGGAGGGCCATGAGCAGTTCTTC
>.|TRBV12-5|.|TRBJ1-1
CASGLVLGNTMTEAFF
TGTGCTAGTGGTTTGGTACTGGGCAATACGATGACTGAAGCTTTCTTT
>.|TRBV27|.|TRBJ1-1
CASSQQGITEAFF
TGTGCCAGCAGTCAACAGGGTATAACTGAAGCTTTCTTT
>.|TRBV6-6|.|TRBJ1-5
CASSYTGTENQPQHF
TGTGCCAGCAGTTATACCGGGACTGAAAATCAGCCCCAGCATTTT